This T cell receptor beta chain derives from a study of T cells in Graves' hyperthyroidism and ophthalmopathy. As for the study in general: Peripheral blood collection took place at initial diagnosis, before any treatment.

Amplified TCR beta CDR3 regions came from RNA transcripts. The HTBI primer set served for first-round RT-PCR of the TCR CDR3. A single record per CDR3 protein comes from TCRdb applying MiXCR to the multiplex PCR reads. Found here are hundreds of thousands of distinct CDR3 sequences, 15% to 20% of them singletons; the top ten hold approximately 50%. This clonotype was seen many times. The TCR originated in a man aged 40-55 years with Graves' ophthalmopathy. What was sequenced was blood.

Written as DNA, the CDR3 is TGCAGTGCTAGAACAGCGGGGCTGTTTCAAGAGACCCAGTACTTC. Residues: CSARTAGLFQETQYF. The chain combines TRBV20-1 with TRBJ2-5, with 7 bases aligning to TRBD2. The V segment lost 2 bases and the J segment 2 bases; nucleotides outside the gene matches: 8. Germline V gene sequence: CDR1 DFQATT, CDR2 SNEGSKA (reference sequence). The CDR3 length is 15 residues.